The 23 T cell receptor beta chains reported below all come from one sample, sequenced in a study of OX40 agonist ivuxolimab in advanced cancers. Produced via immunoSEQ multiplex PCR; TCRdb's table is partial and in-frame only. The sample contains under 80,000 clones, approximately 86% of which appear only once. The source was CD4+ or CD8+ T cells sorted from blood, collected in a trial of the OX40 agonist ivuxolimab. These receptors were taken from an adult with an advanced solid tumor such as melanoma, head and neck, liver or kidney cancer.

This clone was detected only once. The V call is TRBV6-5, the J call TRBJ2-4; maybe TRBD1 (5 bases). Germline-derived CDR1 and CDR2 are MNHEY and SVGAGI. The CDR3 has 12 amino acids. V was shortened by 5 bases and J by 7 bases, with 9 bases between the two germline ends. The DNA for the CDR3 is TGTGCCAGCAGTCCCCCAGGGAACATTCAGTACTTC. Residues: CASSPPGNIQYF.

This clone appeared once. The junction differs from germline at one of its ends, possibly a read error. This chain uses TRBV5-1 with TRBJ1-1; no definite D call. This CDR3 is 14 amino acids long. Germline CDR1 reads SGHRS; CDR2 reads YFSETQ. The CDR3 DNA is TGCGCCAGCAGCTTGGACCGGGGAAGAACGTTTAAGGGTTGG. Its protein product is CASSLDRGRTFKGW.

This clone has just one count. The genes are TRBV11-3 and TRBJ1-5; 7 bases line up with TRBD1. Germline assignment: CDR1 SGHNT and CDR2 YENEEA. The CDR3 is made up of 15 amino acids. Germline trimming cut 5 bases from V and 10 bases from J; bases unmatched to any gene: 14. DNA of the CDR3: TGTGCCAGCAGCCTAGGACAGGCCCTCCTATGTCCCCAGCATTTT. As protein: CASSLGQALLCPQHF.

V gene TRBV6-5 combines with J gene TRBJ2-3; 10 bases align to TRBD1. Losses at the gene ends were 2 bases for V and 1 base for J; bases not matched to a gene: 3. CDR1 MNHEY and CDR2 SVGAGI come from the germline V gene. This CDR3 spans 16 amino acids. CDR3 protein: CASSYGTGVGTDTQYF. In DNA, the CDR3 is TGTGCCAGCAGTTACGGGACAGGGGTCGGCACAGATACGCAGTATTTT.

V gene TRBV5-1 combines with J gene TRBJ2-1; 7 bases map to TRBD2. CDR1 SGHRS and CDR2 YFSETQ come from the germline V gene. V shed 1 base, J shed 3 bases, and the junction held 4 bases outside the gene matches. This CDR3 region has 15 residues. The CDR3 spells CASSLLREYYNEQFF. CDR3 DNA sequence: TGCGCCAGCAGCTTGCTGCGGGAGTACTACAATGAGCAGTTCTTC.

This sequence joins TRBV5-5 and TRBJ1-1; TRBD1 is a possible D gene (5 bases). The CDR3 has 13 residues. Between the trimmed V and J ends, which lost 2 bases and 1 base, there was a span of 6 bases. Germline CDR1 and CDR2: SGHKS and YYEKEE (reference sequence). CDR3 protein: CASSFQGNTEAFF. As DNA, the CDR3 is TGTGCCAGCAGCTTTCAGGGGAACACTGAAGCTTTCTTT.

The rearrangement uses TRBV28 and TRBJ2-1; tentatively, D is TRBD2 (5 bases). In germline, CDR1 is MDHEN, CDR2 SYDVKM. V lost 4 bases and J 1 base, leaving 11 bases between the germline ends. The CDR3 is made up of 15 amino acids. The CDR3 is CASSWASGSYNEQFF. In nucleotides, the CDR3 is TGTGCCAGCAGTTGGGCCTCGGGGTCCTACAATGAGCAGTTCTTC. Variable domain in full (rest from reference TRBV28 and TRBJ2-1): DVKVTQSSRYLVKRTGEKVFLECVQDMDHENMFWYRQDPGLGLRLIYFSYDVKMKEKGDIPEGYSVSREKKERFSLILESASTNQTSMYLCASSWASGSYNEQFFGPGTRLTVL.

The chain recombines TRBV7-8 with TRBJ1-6, with TRBD1 matching over 8 bases. Per germline, CDR1 SGHVS and CDR2 FQNEAQ. Trimming took 7 bases from V and 8 from J; bases not matched to a gene: 7. The length of the CDR3 is 14 residues. CDR3 nucleotide sequence: TGTGCCAGCACCAAGGGACAGGTGGATTCACCCCTCCACTTT. Translating gives CASTKGQVDSPLHF.

The chain links TRBV7-2 to TRBJ2-2; no firm D call. V gave up 5 bases and J gave up 7 bases, with 14 bases separating them. From germline, CDR1 is SGHTA and CDR2 FQGNSA. The CDR3 length is 14 residues. This chain's CDR3 is CASSLVYTGGELFF. In nucleotides, the CDR3 is TGTGCCAGCAGCCTCGTATACACCGGCGGGGAGCTGTTTTTT.

The chain's CDR3 is CASSPPGGRKTDTQYF. CDR3 coding DNA: TGTGCCAGCTCACCACCGGGCGGGAGGAAGACAGATACGCAGTATTTT. The genes are TRBV18 and TRBJ2-3; TRBD2 matches 8 bases. V lost 0 bases, J lost 3 bases, and 5 bases stayed unmatched. Germline CDR1 reads KGHSH; CDR2 reads LQKENI. The CDR3 runs 16 residues.

The CDR3 region has the DNA TGTGCCAGCAGTTCACACAGGGGGCTAACTGAAGCTTTCTTT. Its protein is CASSSHRGLTEAFF. The chain joins TRBV27 to TRBJ1-1, with TRBD1 matching 9 bases. This CDR3 has 14 residues. J lost 5 bases, V lost 4 bases, and 5 bases had no gene match. Germline assignment: CDR1 MNHEY and CDR2 SMNVEV (reference sequence).

V usage is TRBV29-1 and J usage is TRBJ2-1; D perhaps matches TRBD1 (5 bases). The ends were cut back, 3 bases at V and 12 bases at J, with 12 bases in the middle. The CDR3 spans 11 residues. Germline V gene lookup returns CDR1 SQVTM and CDR2 ANQGSEA. CDR3 sequence (DNA): TGCAGCGTTGACCATGGCCAGGGGCAGTTCTTC. Its translation is CSVDHGQGQFF.

The chain is built from TRBV18 and TRBJ1-5, with a possible D match to TRBD1 (6 bases). V was cut by 3 bases and J by 2 bases, with 14 bases left in between. The CDR3 extends over 16 amino acids. Germline V CDR1 and CDR2: KGHSH, LQKENI. The CDR3 region is CASSPQGRGRNQPQHF. CDR3 nucleotide sequence: TGTGCCAGCTCACCGCAGGGCAGGGGACGCAATCAGCCCCAGCATTTT.

The rearrangement links TRBV5-1 to TRBJ2-2, with 7 bases that match TRBD1. The V segment lost 4 bases and the J segment 6 bases; nucleotides outside the gene matches: 6. Germline V lookup: CDR1 SGHRS, CDR2 YFSETQ. This CDR3 contains 14 residues. CDR3 bases: TGCGCCAGCAGCCCCGTAGGGGGCCCCGGGGAGCTGTTTTTT. Translated: CASSPVGGPGELFF.

The chain carries TRBV16 and TRBJ1-1, with D possibly TRBD1 on 5 matching bases. The CDR3 has 14 residues. V lost 0 bases to trimming and J lost 1 base, with 6 bases between them. The germline V gene encodes CDR1 KGHSY and CDR2 FQNENV. CDR3 residues: CASSQSGGNTEAFF. CDR3 sequence (DNA): TGTGCCAGCAGCCAATCCGGGGGGAACACTGAAGCTTTCTTT. Looking up the rest from reference TRBV16 and TRBJ1-1 gives the full variable domain: GEEVAQTPKHLVRGEGQKAKLYCAPIKGHSYVFWYQQVLKNEFKFLISFQNENVFDETGMPKERFSAKCLPNSPCSLEIQATKLEDSAVYFCASSQSGGNTEAFFGQGTRLTVV.

This clone was found once. The chain links TRBV13 to TRBJ1-1, with 8 bases aligning to TRBD1. V lost 7 bases and J lost 5; bases outside the gene matches: 9. Germline CDR1 PRHDT, CDR2 FYEKMQ (reference sequence). The CDR3 is 14 amino acids. The CDR3 DNA reads TGTGCCAGCATCACAGGGGGGAGCGGGACTGAAGCTTTCTTT. Residues: CASITGGSGTEAFF.

The V gene is TRBV5-1, the J gene TRBJ1-3; TRBD1 matches at 7 bases. The CDR3 loop spans 16 amino acids. CDR1 and CDR2 (germline): SGHRS, YFSETQ. With V trimmed by 0 bases and J by 4 bases, 7 bases remained unmatched. The DNA for the CDR3 is TGCGCCAGCAGCTTGGCGACAGGGAGTCCCGGAAACACCATATATTTT. Amino acids: CASSLATGSPGNTIYF. Supplemented by reference TRBV5-1 and TRBJ1-3, the full variable domain reads KAGVTQTPRYLIKTRGQQVTLSCSPISGHRSVSWYQQTPGQGLQFLFEYFSETQRNKGNFPGRFSGRQFSNSRSEMNVSTLELGDSALYLCASSLATGSPGNTIYFGEGSWLTVV.

The chain carries TRBV27 and TRBJ2-7; tentatively, D is TRBD1 (7 bases). Trimming stripped 7 bases from V and 7 bases from J, with 29 bases between. The CDR3 loop spans 17 amino acids. Germline CDR1 and CDR2: MNHEY and SMNVEV (reference sequence). CDR3 nucleotides: TGTGCCAGCATTGGGCCAGGGGGGTCACAGACTCCTGGAGAGCAGTACTTC. As protein: CASIGPGGSQTPGEQYF.

The V and J genes are TRBV5-1 and TRBJ1-1; weak D call: TRBD1 (5 bases). CDR1 is SGHRS and CDR2 is YFSETQ in the germline V gene. CDR3 length: 16 residues. V dropped 4 bases and J dropped 0 bases, with 16 bases sitting between them. The CDR3 DNA is TGCGCCAGCAGCGCATACAGTACAGGACTGAACACTGAAGCTTTCTTT. This gives the protein CASSAYSTGLNTEAFF.

This chain links TRBV7-9 with TRBJ1-2; D is undetermined. Trimming stripped 1 base from V and 4 bases from J, with 13 bases between. Germline CDR1 SEHNR, CDR2 FQNEAQ (reference sequence). The CDR3 runs 15 residues. CDR3: CASSLGQSVVYGYTF. The CDR3 DNA sequence: TGTGCCAGCAGCTTAGGGCAGTCGGTAGTCTATGGCTACACCTTC.

This chain uses TRBV11-2 with TRBJ2-7; tentative D call: TRBD2 (5 bases). CDR3 length: 14 residues. CDR1 and CDR2 (germline): SGHAT, FQNNGV. Deletions cut 5 bases from V and 6 bases from J, with 17 bases between. The CDR3 nucleotides are TGTGCCAGCAGCCCCTCCTATCTCCGGGGCGAGCAGTACTTC. It specifies CASSPSYLRGEQYF.

V is TRBV18 and J is TRBJ1-2; maybe TRBD1 (6 bases). Germline V gene lookup returns CDR1 KGHSH and CDR2 LQKENI. The CDR3 is 16 amino acids. Between the trimmed V and J ends, which lost 1 base and 4 bases, there was a span of 16 bases. The CDR3 DNA reads as TGTGCCAGCTCACCACGGCCACAGGGCCGGGGCTATGGCTACACCTTC. It is translated as CASSPRPQGRGYGYTF.

The chain uses TRBV9 and TRBJ1-1, with a tentative D call TRBD1 (5 bases). Trimming removed 3 bases from V and 10 bases from J, with 22 bases in between. Per the germline V gene, CDR1 is SGDLS and CDR2 is YYNGEE. The CDR3 runs 15 residues. CDR3 DNA sequence: TGTGCCAGCAGCGCCTCCATTAAACCCTCGGGGGGAGCTTTCTTT. This sequence encodes CASSASIKPSGGAFF.